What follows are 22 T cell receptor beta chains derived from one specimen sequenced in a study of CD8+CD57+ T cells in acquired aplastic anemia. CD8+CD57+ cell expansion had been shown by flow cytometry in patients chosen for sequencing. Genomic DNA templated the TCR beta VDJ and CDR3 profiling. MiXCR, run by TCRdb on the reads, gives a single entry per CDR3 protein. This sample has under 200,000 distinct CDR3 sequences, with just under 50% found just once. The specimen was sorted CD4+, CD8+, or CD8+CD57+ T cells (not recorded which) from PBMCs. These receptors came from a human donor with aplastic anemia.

CDR3 residues: CATSGTGSNNQPQHF. For the CDR3, the DNA is TGTGCCACCAGTGGGACAGGTAGTAACAATCAGCCCCAGCATTTT. The chain has TRBV24-1 and TRBJ1-5; 7 nucleotides align to TRBD1. Germline V gene lookup returns CDR1 KGHDR and CDR2 SFDVKD. This CDR3 is 15 amino acids long. J gave up 3 bases and V 5 bases, and 6 bases lay outside the gene matches.

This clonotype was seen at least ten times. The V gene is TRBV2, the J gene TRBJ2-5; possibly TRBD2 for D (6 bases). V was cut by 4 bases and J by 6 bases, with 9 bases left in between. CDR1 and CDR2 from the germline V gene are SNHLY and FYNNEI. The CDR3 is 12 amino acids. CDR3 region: CASSGTMKTQYF. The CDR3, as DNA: TGTGCCAGCAGTGGGACTATGAAGACCCAGTACTTC.

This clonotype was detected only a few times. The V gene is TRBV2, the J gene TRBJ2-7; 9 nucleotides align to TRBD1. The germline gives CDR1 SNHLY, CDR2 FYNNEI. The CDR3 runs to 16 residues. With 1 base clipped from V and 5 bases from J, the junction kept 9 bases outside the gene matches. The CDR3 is CASSEDLWGQGNEQYF. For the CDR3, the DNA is TGTGCCAGCAGTGAAGATTTATGGGGACAGGGAAACGAGCAGTACTTC.

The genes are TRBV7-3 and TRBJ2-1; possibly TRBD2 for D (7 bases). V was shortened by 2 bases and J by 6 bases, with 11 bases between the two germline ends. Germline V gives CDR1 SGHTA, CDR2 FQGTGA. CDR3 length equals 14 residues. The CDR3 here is CASSLGGATNEQFF. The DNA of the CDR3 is TGTGCCAGCAGCTTAGGGGGGGCAACCAATGAGCAGTTCTTC.

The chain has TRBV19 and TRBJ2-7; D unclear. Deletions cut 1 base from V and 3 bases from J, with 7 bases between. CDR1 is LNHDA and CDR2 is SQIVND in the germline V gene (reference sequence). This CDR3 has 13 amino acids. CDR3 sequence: CASSIVAGYEQYF. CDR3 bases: TGTGCCAGTAGTATAGTAGCCGGCTACGAGCAGTACTTC.

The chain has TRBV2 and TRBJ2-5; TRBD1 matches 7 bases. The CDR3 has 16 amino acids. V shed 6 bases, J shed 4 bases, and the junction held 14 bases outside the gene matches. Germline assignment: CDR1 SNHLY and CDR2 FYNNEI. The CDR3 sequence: CASSFSKGAKGETQYF. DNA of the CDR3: TGTGCCAGCAGCTTCAGTAAGGGGGCGAAAGGAGAGACCCAGTACTTC.

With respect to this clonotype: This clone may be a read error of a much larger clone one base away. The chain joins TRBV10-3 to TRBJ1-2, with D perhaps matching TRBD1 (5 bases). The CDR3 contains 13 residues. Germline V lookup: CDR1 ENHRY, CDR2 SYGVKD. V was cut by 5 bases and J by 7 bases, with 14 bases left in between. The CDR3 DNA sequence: TGTGCCATCAGTTGGGCAGGGAAAGGTGGCTACACCTTC. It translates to CAISWAGKGGYTF.

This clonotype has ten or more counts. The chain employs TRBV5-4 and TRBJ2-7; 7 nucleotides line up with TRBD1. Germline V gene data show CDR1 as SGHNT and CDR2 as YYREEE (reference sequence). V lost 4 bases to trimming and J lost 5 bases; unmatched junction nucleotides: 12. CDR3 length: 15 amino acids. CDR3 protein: CASSTSSFTGDEQYF. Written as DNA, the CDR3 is TGTGCCAGCAGCACCTCCTCGTTTACAGGGGACGAGCAGTACTTC.

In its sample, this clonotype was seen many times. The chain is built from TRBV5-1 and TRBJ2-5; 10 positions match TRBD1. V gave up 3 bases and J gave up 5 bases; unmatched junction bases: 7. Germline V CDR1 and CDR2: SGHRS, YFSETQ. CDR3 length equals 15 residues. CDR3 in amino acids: CASSYGTGVDETQYF. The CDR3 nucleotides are TGCGCCAGCAGCTACGGGACAGGGGTTGACGAGACCCAGTACTTC.

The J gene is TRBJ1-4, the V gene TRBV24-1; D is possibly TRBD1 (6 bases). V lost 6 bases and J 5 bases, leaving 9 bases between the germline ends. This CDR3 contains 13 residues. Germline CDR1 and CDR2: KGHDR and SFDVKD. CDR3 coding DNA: TGTGCCACCAGTTCCCAGGGGAATGAAAAACTGTTTTTT. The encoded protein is CATSSQGNEKLFF.

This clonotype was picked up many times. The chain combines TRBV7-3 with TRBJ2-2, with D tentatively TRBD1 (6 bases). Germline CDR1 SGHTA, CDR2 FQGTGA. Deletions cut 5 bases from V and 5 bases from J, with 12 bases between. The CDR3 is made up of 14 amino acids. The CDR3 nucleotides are TGTGCCAGCAGCCCAGGGGTGGTAACCGGGGAGCTGTTTTTT. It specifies CASSPGVVTGELFF. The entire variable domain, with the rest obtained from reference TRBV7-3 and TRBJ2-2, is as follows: GAGVSQTPSNKVTEKGKYVELRCDPISGHTALYWYRQSLGQGPEFLIYFQGTGAADDSGLPNDRFFAVRPEGSVSTLKIQRTERGDSAVYLCASSPGVVTGELFFGEGSRLTVL.

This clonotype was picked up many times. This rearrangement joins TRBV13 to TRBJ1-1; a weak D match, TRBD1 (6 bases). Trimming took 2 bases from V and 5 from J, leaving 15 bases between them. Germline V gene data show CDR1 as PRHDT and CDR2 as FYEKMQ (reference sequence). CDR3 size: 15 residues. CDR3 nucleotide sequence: TGTGCCAGCAGCTTATACGTCGGGAGGGGGACTGAAGCTTTCTTT. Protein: CASSLYVGRGTEAFF. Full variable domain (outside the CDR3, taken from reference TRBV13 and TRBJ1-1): AAGVIQSPRHLIKEKRETATLKCYPIPRHDTVYWYQQGPGQDPQFLISFYEKMQSDKGSIPDRFSAQQFSDYHSELNMSSLELGDSALYFCASSLYVGRGTEAFFGQGTRLTVV.

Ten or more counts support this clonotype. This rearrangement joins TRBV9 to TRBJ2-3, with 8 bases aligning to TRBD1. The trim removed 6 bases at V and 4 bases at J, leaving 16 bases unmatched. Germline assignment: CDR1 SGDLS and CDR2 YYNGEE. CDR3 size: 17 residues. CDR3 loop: CASTAHPQGASADTQYF. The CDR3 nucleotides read TGTGCCAGCACGGCCCATCCGCAGGGGGCTTCGGCAGATACGCAGTATTTT.

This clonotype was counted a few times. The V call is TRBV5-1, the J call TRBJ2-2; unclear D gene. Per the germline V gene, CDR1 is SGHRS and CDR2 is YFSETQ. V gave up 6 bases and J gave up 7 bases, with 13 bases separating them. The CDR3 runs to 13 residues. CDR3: CASIGLVGGELFF. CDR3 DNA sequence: TGCGCCAGCATTGGGTTGGTCGGCGGGGAGCTGTTTTTT.

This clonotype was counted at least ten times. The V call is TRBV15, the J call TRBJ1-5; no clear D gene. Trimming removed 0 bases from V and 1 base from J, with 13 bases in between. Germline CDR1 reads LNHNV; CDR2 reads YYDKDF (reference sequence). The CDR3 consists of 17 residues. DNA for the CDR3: TGTGCCACCAGCAGAGATAAGGGCGGAACAAGCAATCAGCCCCAGCATTTT. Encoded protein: CATSRDKGGTSNQPQHF. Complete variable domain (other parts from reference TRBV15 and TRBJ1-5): DAMVIQNPRYQVTQFGKPVTLSCSQTLNHNVMYWYQQKSSQAPKLLFHYYDKDFNNEADTPDNFQSRRPNTSFCFLDIRSPGLGDTAMYLCATSRDKGGTSNQPQHFGDGTRLSIL.

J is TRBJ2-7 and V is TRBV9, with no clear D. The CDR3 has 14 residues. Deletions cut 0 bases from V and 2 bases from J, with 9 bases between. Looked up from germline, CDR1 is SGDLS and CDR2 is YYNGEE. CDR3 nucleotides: TGTGCCAGCAGCGTAGCTCCCCAGACCTACGAGCAGTACTTC. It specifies CASSVAPQTYEQYF.

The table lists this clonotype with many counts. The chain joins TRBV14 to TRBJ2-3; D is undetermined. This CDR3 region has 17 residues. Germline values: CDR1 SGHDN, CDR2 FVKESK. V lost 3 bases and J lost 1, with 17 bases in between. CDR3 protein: CASSQRNPSLGTDTQYF. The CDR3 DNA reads TGTGCCAGCAGCCAGAGGAATCCCAGCTTAGGCACAGATACGCAGTATTTT.

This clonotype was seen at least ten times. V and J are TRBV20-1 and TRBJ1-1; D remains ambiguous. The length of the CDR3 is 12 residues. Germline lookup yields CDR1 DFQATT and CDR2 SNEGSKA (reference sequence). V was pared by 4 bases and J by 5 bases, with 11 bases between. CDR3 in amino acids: CSAKKGGTEAFF. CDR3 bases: TGCAGTGCTAAAAAGGGAGGGACTGAAGCTTTCTTT.

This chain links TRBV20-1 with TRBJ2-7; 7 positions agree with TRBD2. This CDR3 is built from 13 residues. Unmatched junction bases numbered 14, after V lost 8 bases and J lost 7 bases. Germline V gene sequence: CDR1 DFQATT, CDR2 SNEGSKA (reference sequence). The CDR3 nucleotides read TGCAGTCCCACAGCGGGACCCACTTGGGAGCAGTACTTC. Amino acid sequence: CSPTAGPTWEQYF.

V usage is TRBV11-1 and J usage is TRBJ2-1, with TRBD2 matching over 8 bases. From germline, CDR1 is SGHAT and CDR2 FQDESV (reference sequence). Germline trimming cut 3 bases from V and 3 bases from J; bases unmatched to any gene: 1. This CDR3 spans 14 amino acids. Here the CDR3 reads CASSFSGDYNEQFF. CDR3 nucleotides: TGTGCCAGCAGCTTTAGCGGGGACTACAATGAGCAGTTCTTC.

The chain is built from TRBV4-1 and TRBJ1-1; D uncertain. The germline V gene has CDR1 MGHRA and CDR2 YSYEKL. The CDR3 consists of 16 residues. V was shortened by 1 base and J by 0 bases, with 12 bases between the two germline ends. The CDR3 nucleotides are TGCGCCAGCAGCCAAGCCCTACAGACATTGAACACTGAAGCTTTCTTT. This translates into CASSQALQTLNTEAFF.

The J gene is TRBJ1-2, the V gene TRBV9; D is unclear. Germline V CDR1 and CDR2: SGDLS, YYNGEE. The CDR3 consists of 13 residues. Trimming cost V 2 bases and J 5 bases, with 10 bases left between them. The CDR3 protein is CASSVGEAYGYTF. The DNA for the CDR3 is TGTGCCAGCAGCGTTGGCGAAGCATATGGCTACACCTTC.